The clone carrying this T cell receptor beta chain was observed a single time. This sample stems from a study of blood T cell repertoires in COVID-19. Study information: Material from acute and convalescent COVID-19 was sourced from the United States, Italy and Spain. T cells, B-cell-depleted T cells, or PBMCs supplied cDNA or gDNA.

In the study's own analysis: Reference gene primer amplification yielded estimated nucleated cell counts. Profiled with immunoSEQ multiplex PCR; TCRdb holds only in-frame clones, not every one. Clonal size and the V and J genes are those of that table, whereas D and trimming came from the DNA. The sample lists 90,000 to 110,000 clones, 90% occurring once. In germline, CDR1 is SGHRS, CDR2 YFSETQ. V trimming: 4 bases; J trimming: 5 bases; junction bases outside the gene matches: 6. The CDR3 consists of 16 residues. V gene TRBV5-1 combines with J gene TRBJ2-2, with 12 bases identical to TRBD2. The sequencing sample was made of peripheral blood. The sequence came from a human donor in a cohort sampled during active COVID-19. The chain's CDR3 is CASSRLAGDGTGELFF. CDR3 nucleotide sequence: TGCGCCAGCAGCCGACTAGCGGGAGATGGTACCGGGGAGCTGTTTTTT.